Following are 5 T cell receptor beta chains from one sample sequenced in a study of early stage breast cancer tumors. The data were produced by immunoSEQ multiplex PCR, yet TCRdb's version contains in-frame clones alone and is incomplete. The table has about 72,000 clones, 65% to 85% seen once. Sequencing was performed on blood. The receptor set was obtained from a person in their sixties with breast cancer.

The chain employs TRBV19 and TRBJ2-1; maybe TRBD2 (6 bases). CDR1 LNHDA and CDR2 SQIVND come from the germline V gene (reference sequence). The CDR3 covers 13 residues. The V end lost 3 bases, the J end lost 9 bases, and 12 bases lay between the germline ends. CDR3 DNA: TGTGCCAGTAGTATGAGGGCTAGCGCTGAGCAGTTCTTC. This sequence encodes CASSMRASAEQFF.

With regard to this clone: Other DNA sequences of this sample code for an identical CDR3. The chain links TRBV6-1 to TRBJ2-7; possibly TRBD2 for D (5 bases). There are 12 residues in the CDR3. Trimming left V 8 bases short and J 2 bases short, with 10 bases between. Germline CDR1 and CDR2: MNHNS and SASEGT. The CDR3 is CASSSGAYEQYF. CDR3 nucleotides: TGTGCCAGCTCCAGCGGAGCCTACGAGCAGTACTTC.

In this sample, this clone turned up a few times. The chain joins TRBV28 to TRBJ2-4; perhaps TRBD1 as D (6 bases). The CDR3 consists of 13 residues. Germline CDR1 and CDR2: MDHEN and SYDVKM. Trimming stripped 8 bases from V and 9 bases from J, with 17 bases between. CDR3 DNA sequence: TGTGCCAGCGGCGAGGGGGTCAGGGGCATTCAGTACTTC. Protein product: CASGEGVRGIQYF.

The chain couples TRBV28 to TRBJ2-5, with D possibly matching TRBD2 (5 bases). Per the germline V gene, CDR1 is MDHEN and CDR2 is SYDVKM. Trimming removed 5 bases at V and 4 bases at J, with 14 bases between. This CDR3 spans 14 amino acids. CDR3 coding DNA: TGTGCCAGCAGTGTGACGGGGTTTGGAGAGACCCAGTACTTC. This codes for CASSVTGFGETQYF.

The CDR3 DNA sequence: TGTGCCAGCAGCTTAGGGGTAATCTATGGCTACACCTTC. This codes for CASSLGVIYGYTF. The V call is TRBV7-9, the J call TRBJ1-2; D is uncertain. The germline CDR1 and CDR2 sequences are SEHNR and FQNEAQ (reference sequence). With 1 base removed from V and 4 bases from J, the gap between germline ends came to 7 bases. The CDR3 is 13 residues long.